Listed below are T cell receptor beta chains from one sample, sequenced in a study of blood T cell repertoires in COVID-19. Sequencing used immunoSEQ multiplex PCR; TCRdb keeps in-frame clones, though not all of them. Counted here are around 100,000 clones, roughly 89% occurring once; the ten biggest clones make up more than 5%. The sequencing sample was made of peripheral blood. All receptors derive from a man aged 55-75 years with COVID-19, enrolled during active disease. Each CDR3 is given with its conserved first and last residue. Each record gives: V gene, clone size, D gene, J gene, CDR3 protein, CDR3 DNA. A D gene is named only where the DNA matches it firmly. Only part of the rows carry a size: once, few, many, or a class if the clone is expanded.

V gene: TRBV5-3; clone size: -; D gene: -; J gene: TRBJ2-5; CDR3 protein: CARSLGAPATQYF; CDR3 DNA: TGTGCCAGAAGCTTAGGGGCCCCAGCGACCCAGTACTTC
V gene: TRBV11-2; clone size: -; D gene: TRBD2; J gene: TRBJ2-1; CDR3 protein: CASSPPGTSYNEQFF; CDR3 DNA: TGTGCCAGCAGCCCGCCGGGGACTAGCTACAATGAGCAGTTCTTC
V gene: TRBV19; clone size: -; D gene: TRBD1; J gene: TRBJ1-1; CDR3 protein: CASSIGQGAAEAFF; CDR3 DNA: TGTGCCAGTAGTATCGGACAGGGGGCAGCTGAAGCTTTCTTT
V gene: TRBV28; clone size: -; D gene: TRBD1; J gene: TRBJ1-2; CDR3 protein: CASSSVGQLDVGYTF; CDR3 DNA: TGTGCCAGCAGTTCCGTGGGACAGTTAGATGTGGGCTACACCTTC
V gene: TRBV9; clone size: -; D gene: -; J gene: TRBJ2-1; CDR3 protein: CASSVSAYNEQFF; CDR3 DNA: TGTGCCAGCAGCGTGTCTGCCTACAATGAGCAGTTCTTC
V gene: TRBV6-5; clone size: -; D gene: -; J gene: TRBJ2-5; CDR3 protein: CASSTRETQYF; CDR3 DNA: TGTGCCAGCAGTACTAGGGAGACCCAGTACTTC
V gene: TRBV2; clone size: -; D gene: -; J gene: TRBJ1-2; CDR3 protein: CASTKEGDYGYTF; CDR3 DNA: TGTGCCAGCACTAAAGAGGGGGACTATGGCTACACCTTC
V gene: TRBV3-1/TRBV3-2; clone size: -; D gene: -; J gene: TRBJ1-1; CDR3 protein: CASSQDAGGAFF; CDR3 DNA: TGTGCCAGCAGCCAAGATGCAGGTGGAGCTTTCTTT
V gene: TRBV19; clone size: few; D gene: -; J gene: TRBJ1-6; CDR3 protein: CASSPPTGWDSPLHF; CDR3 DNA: TGTGCCAGTAGTCCGCCGACAGGTTGGGATTCACCCCTCCACTTT
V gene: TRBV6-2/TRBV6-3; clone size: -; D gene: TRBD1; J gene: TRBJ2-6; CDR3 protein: CASSPPTGGEGSGANVLTF; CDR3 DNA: TGTGCCAGCAGTCCCCCGACAGGGGGCGAAGGTTCTGGGGCCAACGTCCTGACTTTC
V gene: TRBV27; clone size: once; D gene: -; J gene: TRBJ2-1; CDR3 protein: CASSLFSGSHNEQFF; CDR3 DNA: TGTGCCAGCAGTTTATTTTCGGGGTCCCACAATGAGCAGTTCTTC
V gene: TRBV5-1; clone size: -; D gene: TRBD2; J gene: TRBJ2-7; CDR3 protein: CASSSGLAGYEQYF; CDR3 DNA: TGCGCCAGCAGCTCGGGACTAGCGGGCTACGAGCAGTACTTC
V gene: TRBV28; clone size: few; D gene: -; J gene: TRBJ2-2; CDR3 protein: CASRHHLAGELFF; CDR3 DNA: TGTGCCAGCAGACACCACCTCGCCGGGGAGCTGTTTTTT
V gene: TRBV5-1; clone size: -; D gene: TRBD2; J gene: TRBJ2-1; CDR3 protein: CASAESSGSSNEQFF; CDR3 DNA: TGCGCCAGTGCCGAGTCTAGCGGGAGCTCCAATGAGCAGTTCTTC
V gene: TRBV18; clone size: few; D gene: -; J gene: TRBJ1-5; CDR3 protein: CASSPRRGLHQPQHF; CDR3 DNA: TGTGCCAGCTCACCTAGGAGGGGCTTGCATCAGCCCCAGCATTTT
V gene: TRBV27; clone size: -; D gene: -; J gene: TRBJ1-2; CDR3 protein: CASSLNRANYGYTF; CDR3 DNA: TGTGCCAGCAGTTTAAACAGGGCTAACTATGGCTACACCTTC
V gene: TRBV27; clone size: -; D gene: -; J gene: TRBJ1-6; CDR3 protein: CASSRDTGQGNSPLHF; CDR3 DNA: TGTGCCAGCAGTCGGGACACCGGCCAAGGAAATTCACCCCTCCACTTT
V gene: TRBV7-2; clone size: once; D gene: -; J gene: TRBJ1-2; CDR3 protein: CASSTRLGARGYTF; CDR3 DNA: TGTGCCAGCAGCACGCGGCTGGGGGCGCGGGGCTACACCTTC
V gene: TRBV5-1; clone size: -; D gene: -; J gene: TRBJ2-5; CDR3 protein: CASSLRGTQYF; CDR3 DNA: TGCGCCAGCAGCTTGAGGGGGACCCAGTACTTC
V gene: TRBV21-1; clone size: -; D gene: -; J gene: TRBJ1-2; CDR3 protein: CASSKGTGLYGYTF; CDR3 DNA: TGTGCCAGCAGCAAAGGCACAGGGCTCTATGGCTACACCTTC
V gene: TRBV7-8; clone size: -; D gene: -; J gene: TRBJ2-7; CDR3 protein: CASSLLGGREGGEQYF; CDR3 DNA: TGTGCCAGCAGCTTATTAGGGGGTCGGGAAGGCGGGGAGCAGTACTTC
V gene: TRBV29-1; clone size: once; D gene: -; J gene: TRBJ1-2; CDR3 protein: CSAGVDYGYTF; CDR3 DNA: TGCAGCGCCGGGGTCGACTATGGCTACACCTTC
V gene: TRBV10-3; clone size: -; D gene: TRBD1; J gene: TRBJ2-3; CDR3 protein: CAISGARDRGSTDTQYF; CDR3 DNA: TGTGCCATCAGTGGTGCCCGGGACAGGGGAAGCACAGATACGCAGTATTTT
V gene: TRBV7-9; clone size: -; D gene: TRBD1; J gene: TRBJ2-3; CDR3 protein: CASSLVTGSTDTQYF; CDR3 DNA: TGTGCCAGCAGCTTGGTGACAGGGAGTACAGATACGCAGTATTTT
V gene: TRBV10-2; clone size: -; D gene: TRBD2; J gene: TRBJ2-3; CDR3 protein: CASSESGTSPKLSTQYF; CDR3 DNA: TGCGCCAGCAGTGAGTCGGGGACTAGCCCTAAGCTTAGTACGCAGTATTTT
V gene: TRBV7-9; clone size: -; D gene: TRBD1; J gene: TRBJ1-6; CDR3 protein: CASSLWGQGDSPLHF; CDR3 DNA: TGTGCCAGCAGCTTATGGGGACAGGGCGACTCACCCCTCCACTTT
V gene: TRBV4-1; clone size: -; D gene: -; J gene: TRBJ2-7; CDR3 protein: CASSQSPGLMSYEQYF; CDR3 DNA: TGCGCCAGCAGCCAGAGTCCGGGACTGATGTCCTACGAGCAGTACTTC
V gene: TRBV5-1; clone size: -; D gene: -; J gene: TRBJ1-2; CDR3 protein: CASSLGQPNYGYTF; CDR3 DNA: TGCGCCAGCAGCTTGGGACAGCCTAACTATGGCTACACCTTC
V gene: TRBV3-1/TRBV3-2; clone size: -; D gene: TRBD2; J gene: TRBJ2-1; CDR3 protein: CASSPGTSGRSKFF; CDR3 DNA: TGTGCCAGCAGCCCCGGGACTAGCGGGAGGTCAAAGTTCTTC
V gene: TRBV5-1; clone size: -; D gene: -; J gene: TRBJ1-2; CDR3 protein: CASSFGRVEGYTF; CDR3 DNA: TGCGCCAGCAGCTTTGGCAGGGTAGAAGGCTACACCTTC
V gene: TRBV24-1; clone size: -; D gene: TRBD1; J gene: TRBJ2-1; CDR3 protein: CATSDPGQGDYNEQFF; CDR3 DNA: TGTGCCACCAGTGATCCGGGACAGGGGGACTACAATGAGCAGTTCTTC
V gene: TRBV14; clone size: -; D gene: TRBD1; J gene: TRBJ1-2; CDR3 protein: CASSQSRGTGLGYTF; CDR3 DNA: TGTGCCAGCAGCCAATCTCGGGGGACAGGGCTTGGCTACACCTTC
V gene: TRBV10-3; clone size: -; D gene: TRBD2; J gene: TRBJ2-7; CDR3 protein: CAIRGGLAGGYEQYF; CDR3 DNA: TGTGCCATCAGGGGGGGACTAGCGGGAGGTTACGAGCAGTACTTC
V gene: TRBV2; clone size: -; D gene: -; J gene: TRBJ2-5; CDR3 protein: CASSDQFQETQYF; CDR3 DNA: TGTGCCAGCAGTGATCAGTTCCAAGAGACCCAGTACTTC
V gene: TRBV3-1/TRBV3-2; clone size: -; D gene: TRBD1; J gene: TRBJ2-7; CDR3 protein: CASSPGQGPYEQYF; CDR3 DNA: TGTGCCAGCAGCCCGGGACAGGGCCCCTACGAGCAGTACTTC
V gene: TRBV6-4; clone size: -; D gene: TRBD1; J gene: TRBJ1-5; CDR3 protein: CASSVQGGDQPQHF; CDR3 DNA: TGTGCCAGCAGTGTACAGGGGGGCGATCAGCCCCAGCATTTT
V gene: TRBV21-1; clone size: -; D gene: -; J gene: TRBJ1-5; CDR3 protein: CASSPTGGGNQPQHF; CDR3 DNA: TGTGCCAGCAGTCCGACAGGGGGCGGCAATCAGCCCCAGCATTTT
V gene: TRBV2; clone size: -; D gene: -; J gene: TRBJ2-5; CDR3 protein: CASRARGGQETQYF; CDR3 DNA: TGTGCCAGCAGAGCCAGGGGTGGGCAAGAGACCCAGTACTTC
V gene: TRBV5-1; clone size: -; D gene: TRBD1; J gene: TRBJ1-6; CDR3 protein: CASSLDRVQSPLHF; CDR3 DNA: TGCGCCAGCAGCCTGGACAGGGTTCAATCACCCCTCCACTTT
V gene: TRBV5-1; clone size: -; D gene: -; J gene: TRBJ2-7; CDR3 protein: CASSLDFSGEQYF; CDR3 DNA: TGCGCCAGCAGCTTGGATTTCTCCGGCGAGCAGTACTTC
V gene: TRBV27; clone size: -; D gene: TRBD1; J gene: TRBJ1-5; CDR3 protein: CASRLTRGNQPQHF; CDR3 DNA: TGTGCCAGCAGACTCACCAGGGGGAATCAGCCCCAGCATTTT
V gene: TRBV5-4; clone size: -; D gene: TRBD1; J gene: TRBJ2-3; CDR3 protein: CASSLDRGHSYTQYF; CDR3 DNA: TGTGCCAGCAGCTTGGACAGGGGTCATTCGTATACGCAGTATTTT
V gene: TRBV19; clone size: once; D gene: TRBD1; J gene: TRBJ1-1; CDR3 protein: CASSMLGTGGLNTEAFF; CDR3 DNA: TGTGCCAGTAGTATGCTAGGGACAGGTGGGTTGAACACTGAAGCTTTCTTT
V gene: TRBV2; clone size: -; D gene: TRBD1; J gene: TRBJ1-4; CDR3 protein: CASSEGTGGEKLFF; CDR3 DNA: TGTGCCAGCAGTGAAGGGACAGGGGGTGAAAAACTGTTTTTT
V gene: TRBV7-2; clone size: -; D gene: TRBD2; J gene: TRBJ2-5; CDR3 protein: CASSSGLAGGETQYF; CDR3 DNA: TGTGCCAGCAGCTCCGGACTAGCGGGGGGGGAGACCCAGTACTTC
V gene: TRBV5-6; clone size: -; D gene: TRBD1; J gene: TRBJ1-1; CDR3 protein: CASSLISGTENTEAFF; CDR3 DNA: TGTGCCAGCAGCTTAATATCCGGGACAGAGAACACTGAAGCTTTCTTT
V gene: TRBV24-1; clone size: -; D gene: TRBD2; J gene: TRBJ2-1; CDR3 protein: CATQRRLSGNTYNEQFF; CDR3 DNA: TGTGCCACCCAAAGGCGCTTAAGCGGGAACACCTACAATGAGCAGTTCTTC
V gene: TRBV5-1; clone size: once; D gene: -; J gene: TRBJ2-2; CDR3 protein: CASSSDLNTGELFF; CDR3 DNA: TGCGCCAGCAGCTCAGACTTAAACACCGGGGAGCTGTTTTTT
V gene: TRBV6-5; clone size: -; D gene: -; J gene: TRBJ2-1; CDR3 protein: CASMKGASETEQFF; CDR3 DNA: TGTGCCAGCATGAAGGGGGCTAGCGAGACTGAGCAGTTCTTC
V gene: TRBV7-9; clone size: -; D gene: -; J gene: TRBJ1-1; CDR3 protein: CASSHGNTEAFF; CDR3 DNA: TGTGCCAGCAGTCACGGGAACACTGAAGCTTTCTTT
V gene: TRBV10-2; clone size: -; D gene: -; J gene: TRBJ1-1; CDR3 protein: CAVGQTNTEAFF; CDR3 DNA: TGCGCCGTCGGACAGACGAACACTGAAGCTTTCTTT
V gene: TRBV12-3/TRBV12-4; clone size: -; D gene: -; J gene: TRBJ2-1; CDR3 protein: CASTVLSYNEQFF; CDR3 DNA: TGTGCCAGCACAGTCCTCTCCTACAATGAGCAGTTCTTC
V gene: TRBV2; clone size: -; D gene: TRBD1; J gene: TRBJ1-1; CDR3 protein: CASSRDRLMNTEAFF; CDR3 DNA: TGTGCCAGCAGTAGGGACAGACTCATGAACACTGAAGCTTTCTTT